A selection of T cell receptor beta chains follows, all from one sample in a study of CD8 T cells in ankylosing spondylitis. TCRdb re-analysed the 5' RACE reads in MiXCR, keeping a single row per CDR3 protein. The sample contains about 440,000 distinct CDR3 sequences, 17% of which appear only once. Sequenced material: blood, either unsorted or a sorted T cell fraction (not recorded which). Receptors originate from a male donor with ankylosing spondylitis. The CDR3 runs from the conserved cysteine through the conserved F or W. A D gene is named only where the DNA matches it firmly. The size field is filled for only some rows; it gives once, few, many or a size class.

CDR3: CASSPKGQGAAEAFF
DNA: TGTGCCAGCTCACCGAAAGGACAGGGGGCGGCTGAAGCTTTCTTT
size: few
J: TRBJ1-1
D: TRBD1
V: TRBV18

CDR3: CASSPGTSGRIYNEQFF
DNA: TGTGCCAGCAGTCCTGGGACTAGCGGGAGGATCTACAATGAGCAGTTCTTC
size: many
J: TRBJ2-1
D: TRBD2
V: TRBV12-3/TRBV12-4

CDR3: CASSLNGQGSNEQFF
DNA: TGTGCCAGCAGCTTAAATGGACAGGGATCCAATGAGCAGTTCTTC
size: many
J: TRBJ2-1
D: TRBD1
V: TRBV7-3

CDR3: CASSFPRGQGEKLFF
DNA: TGTGCCAGCAGTTTCCCCAGGGGGCAAGGTGAAAAACTGTTTTTT
size: many
J: TRBJ1-4
D: TRBD1
V: TRBV12-3/TRBV12-4

CDR3: CASSYSYPPYEQYF
DNA: TGTGCCAGCAGTTACTCTTACCCCCCCTACGAGCAGTACTTC
size: few
J: TRBJ2-7
D: NA
V: TRBV6-5

CDR3: CASSRDRGVGELFF
DNA: TGTGCCAGCAGCCGGGACAGGGGTGTCGGGGAGCTGTTTTTT
size: few
J: TRBJ2-2
D: TRBD1
V: TRBV6-1

CDR3: CASERVLGGRARYEQYF
DNA: TGTGCCAGCGAGCGGGTTTTGGGCGGGAGGGCCCGTTACGAGCAGTACTTC
size: NA
J: TRBJ2-7
D: TRBD2
V: TRBV2

CDR3: CSASPQGAQYNEQFF
DNA: TGCAGTGCTAGCCCGCAGGGGGCGCAATACAATGAGCAGTTCTTC
size: NA
J: TRBJ2-1
D: TRBD1
V: TRBV20-1

CDR3: CASSTGIGPSYGYTF
DNA: TGTGCCAGCAGTACAGGGATCGGTCCCTCCTATGGCTACACCTTC
size: few
J: TRBJ1-2
D: NA
V: TRBV6-1

CDR3: CASSSAFEAFF
DNA: TGTGCCAGCAGTTCGGCCTTTGAAGCTTTCTTT
size: NA
J: TRBJ1-1
D: NA
V: TRBV12-3/TRBV12-4

CDR3: CASSIAGVLYNEQFF
DNA: TGTGCCAGCAGTATAGCGGGAGTCCTCTACAATGAGCAGTTCTTC
size: NA
J: TRBJ2-1
D: TRBD2
V: TRBV6-1

CDR3: CATVRQGATGELFF
DNA: TGTGCCACCGTTAGACAGGGGGCCACCGGGGAGCTGTTTTTT
size: NA
J: TRBJ2-2
D: TRBD1
V: TRBV7-9

CDR3: CASSTGQGLDYEQYF
DNA: TGCGCCAGCAGCACCGGACAGGGCCTGGACTACGAGCAGTACTTC
size: few
J: TRBJ2-7
D: TRBD1
V: TRBV5-1

CDR3: CASSPHRAAQNTQYF
DNA: TGTGCCAGCAGTCCACACAGGGCGGCCCAGAATACGCAGTATTTT
size: few
J: TRBJ2-3
D: NA
V: TRBV27

CDR3: CASSFLSDTQYF
DNA: TGTGCCAGCAGCTTCTTATCGGATACGCAGTATTTT
size: NA
J: TRBJ2-3
D: NA
V: TRBV7-2

CDR3: CASSPQGSGELFF
DNA: TGTGCCAGCAGCCCACAGGGTTCCGGGGAGCTGTTTTTT
size: few
J: TRBJ2-2
D: NA
V: TRBV5-6

CDR3: CASSRGQGPEAFF
DNA: TGTGCCAGCTCACGAGGACAGGGTCCTGAAGCTTTCTTT
size: NA
J: TRBJ1-1
D: TRBD1
V: TRBV18

CDR3: CASSVDKVGGYTF
DNA: TGTGCCAGCAGCGTAGACAAGGTCGGGGGCTACACCTTC
size: NA
J: TRBJ1-2
D: NA
V: TRBV9

CDR3: CASSPQGVSGNTIYF
DNA: TGTGCCAGCAGTCCCCAGGGGGTCTCTGGAAACACCATATATTTT
size: NA
J: TRBJ1-3
D: TRBD1
V: TRBV12-3/TRBV12-4

CDR3: CASSGGPYNEQFF
DNA: TGTGCCAGCTCCGGCGGGCCCTACAATGAGCAGTTCTTC
size: NA
J: TRBJ2-1
D: NA
V: TRBV6-1

CDR3: CASSLTGQKNTEAFF
DNA: TGTGCCAGCAGTTTAACTGGGCAGAAGAACACTGAAGCTTTCTTT
size: NA
J: TRBJ1-1
D: NA
V: TRBV12-3/TRBV12-4

CDR3: CASSVVGTNGEQFF
DNA: TGTGCCAGCAGCGTAGTAGGGACTAATGGTGAGCAGTTCTTC
size: few
J: TRBJ2-1
D: TRBD2
V: TRBV9

CDR3: CAWSEQGNTEAFF
DNA: TGTGCCTGGAGTGAACAGGGGAACACTGAAGCTTTCTTT
size: NA
J: TRBJ1-1
D: NA
V: TRBV30

CDR3: CASSPGSGGAGETQYF
DNA: TGTGCCAGCAGCCCCGGTAGCGGGGGGGCCGGAGAGACCCAGTACTTC
size: NA
J: TRBJ2-5
D: TRBD2
V: TRBV11-3

CDR3: CASSTTGTSNTEAFF
DNA: TGTGCCAGTAGTACGACAGGGACATCGAACACTGAAGCTTTCTTT
size: NA
J: TRBJ1-1
D: TRBD1
V: TRBV19

CDR3: CASDRGVYNEQFF
DNA: TGTGCCAGCGACAGGGGGGTCTACAATGAGCAGTTCTTC
size: many
J: TRBJ2-1
D: TRBD1
V: TRBV12-3/TRBV12-4

CDR3: CASSPGQANVLTF
DNA: TGTGCCAGCTCACCAGGACAGGCCAACGTCCTGACTTTC
size: NA
J: TRBJ2-6
D: NA
V: TRBV18

CDR3: CASSLKGGDSNQPQHF
DNA: TGCGCCAGCAGCTTGAAAGGCGGGGACAGCAATCAGCCCCAGCATTTT
size: NA
J: TRBJ1-5
D: NA
V: TRBV5-1

CDR3: CASSLGTVRHGYTF
DNA: TGTGCCAGCAGCTTAGGCACGGTCCGCCATGGCTACACCTTC
size: NA
J: TRBJ1-2
D: NA
V: TRBV7-2

CDR3: CSARAGGKNEKLFF
DNA: TGCAGCGCCCGGGCGGGGGGCAAGAATGAAAAACTGTTTTTT
size: many
J: TRBJ1-4
D: NA
V: TRBV29-1

CDR3: CASSEITGGRGEQYF
DNA: TGTGCCAGCAGTGAGATTACAGGGGGTAGGGGCGAGCAGTACTTC
size: few
J: TRBJ2-7
D: TRBD1
V: TRBV2

CDR3: CASSQDPTDTQYF
DNA: TGCGCCAGCAGCCAAGATCCCACGGATACGCAGTATTTT
size: many
J: TRBJ2-3
D: NA
V: TRBV4-1

CDR3: CASSLGKDTIYF
DNA: TGCGCCAGCAGCTTGGGAAAAGACACCATATATTTT
size: NA
J: TRBJ1-3
D: NA
V: TRBV5-1

CDR3: CASSAFLAGNYNEQFF
DNA: TGTGCCAGCAGTGCCTTCTTAGCGGGGAATTACAATGAGCAGTTCTTC
size: NA
J: TRBJ2-1
D: TRBD2
V: TRBV2

CDR3: CASSLGFSNQPQHF
DNA: TGTGCCAGCAGCCTTGGATTTAGCAATCAGCCCCAGCATTTT
size: NA
J: TRBJ1-5
D: NA
V: TRBV3-1

CDR3: CASSFLAGGLNEQFF
DNA: TGCGCCAGCAGCTTCCTAGCGGGAGGCCTCAATGAGCAGTTCTTC
size: many
J: TRBJ2-1
D: TRBD2
V: TRBV5-1

CDR3: CASSFKSGQPQHF
DNA: TGTGCCAGCAGTTTTAAGTCCGGTCAGCCCCAGCATTTT
size: few
J: TRBJ1-5
D: NA
V: TRBV12-3/TRBV12-4

CDR3: CASSLSPGNGYTF
DNA: TGTGCCAGCAGTTTATCGCCAGGGAATGGCTACACCTTC
size: few
J: TRBJ1-2
D: NA
V: TRBV27

CDR3: CASTPAGRGTEAFF
DNA: TGTGCCAGCACCCCGGCCGGGAGAGGCACTGAAGCTTTCTTT
size: few
J: TRBJ1-1
D: NA
V: TRBV6-2/TRBV6-3

CDR3: CASTFRGTNEQFF
DNA: TGTGCCAGCACCTTCCGAGGGACCAATGAGCAGTTCTTC
size: NA
J: TRBJ2-1
D: NA
V: TRBV2

CDR3: CASSVGWNTGELFF
DNA: TGTGCCAGCAGTGTTGGCTGGAACACCGGGGAGCTGTTTTTT
size: NA
J: TRBJ2-2
D: NA
V: TRBV2

CDR3: CASSQRRGFVPYEQYF
DNA: TGTGCCAGCAGCCAACGGCGGGGATTCGTCCCCTACGAGCAGTACTTC
size: NA
J: TRBJ2-7
D: NA
V: TRBV3-1

CDR3: CATSQQGYEQYF
DNA: TGTGCCACCAGCCAACAGGGATACGAGCAGTACTTC
size: once
J: TRBJ2-7
D: NA
V: TRBV24-1